The 18 T cell receptor beta chains presented below share a single source sample, sequenced in a study of blood T cell repertoires in COVID-19. Data came from immunoSEQ multiplex PCR; TCRdb stores just in-frame clones and leaves some out. The table lists 70,000 to 95,000 clones, about 80% of them singletons, with approximately 15% in the top ten. Sequencing input: peripheral blood. Every receptor here comes from a human donor in a cohort sampled during active COVID-19.

The chain has TRBV14 and TRBJ1-1; TRBD1 might be the D (5 bases). V was trimmed by 2 bases and J by 1 base, leaving 14 bases between them. CDR1 and CDR2 from the germline V gene are SGHDN and FVKESK. This CDR3 spans 16 amino acids. The CDR3 sequence: CASSQRGNYRNTEAFF. Here the CDR3 DNA reads TGTGCCAGCAGCCAAAGGGGAAATTATCGGAACACTGAAGCTTTCTTT.

This chain uses TRBV28 with TRBJ2-4; no clear D gene. This CDR3 contains 10 residues. Trimming removed 6 bases from V and 10 bases from J, with 7 bases in between. Germline loops: CDR1 MDHEN, CDR2 SYDVKM. CDR3 loop: CASSGVIQYF. Here the CDR3 DNA reads TGTGCCAGCAGCGGAGTTATTCAGTACTTC. Full variable domain (missing parts from reference TRBV28 and TRBJ2-4): DVKVTQSSRYLVKRTGEKVFLECVQDMDHENMFWYRQDPGLGLRLIYFSYDVKMKEKGDIPEGYSVSREKKERFSLILESASTNQTSMYLCASSGVIQYFGAGTRLSVL.

This clone was counted once. This rearrangement joins TRBV7-6 to TRBJ2-2, with 8 bases that match TRBD2. Germline CDR1 is SGHVS and CDR2 is FNYEAQ. Trimming at V came to 2 bases and at J to 2 bases, leaving 1 base not matched to a gene. This CDR3 is built from 15 residues. The CDR3 region is CASSLSGSNTGELFF. The CDR3 DNA sequence: TGTGCCAGCAGCTTAAGCGGGAGTAACACCGGGGAGCTGTTTTTT.

The chain uses TRBV10-3 and TRBJ1-1; 7 nucleotides line up with TRBD1. V dropped 10 bases and J dropped 1; count of bases not matched to a gene: 6. The CDR3 loop spans 13 amino acids. Germline loops: CDR1 ENHRY, CDR2 SYGVKD. In DNA form, the CDR3 reads TGTGCCACCGGGACAGACAGGAACACTGAAGCTTTCTTT. Translation gives CATGTDRNTEAFF.

The V and J genes are TRBV23-1 and TRBJ2-3, with TRBD2 as a possible D gene (6 bases). TRBV23-1 has ORF status, its function being uncertain. Between the trimmed V and J ends, which lost 11 bases and 2 bases, there was a span of 11 bases. The CDR3 is 12 amino acids. CDR3: CAGWDSTDTQYF. The CDR3 nucleotides read TGCGCCGGCTGGGACTCCACAGATACGCAGTATTTT.

This rearrangement joins TRBV5-1 to TRBJ2-3, with 7 bases lining up with TRBD2. CDR1 SGHRS and CDR2 YFSETQ come from the germline V gene. The CDR3 runs 17 residues. V dropped 4 bases and J dropped 6; count of bases not matched to a gene: 17. The CDR3 nucleotides are TGCGCCAGCAGCCCAAAAACAGGACTAGTTTTCTCGGATACGCAGTATTTT. It specifies CASSPKTGLVFSDTQYF. Full variable domain (remainder filled in from reference TRBV5-1 and TRBJ2-3): KAGVTQTPRYLIKTRGQQVTLSCSPISGHRSVSWYQQTPGQGLQFLFEYFSETQRNKGNFPGRFSGRQFSNSRSEMNVSTLELGDSALYLCASSPKTGLVFSDTQYFGPGTRLTVL.

This sequence joins TRBV28 and TRBJ1-2, with D possibly being TRBD1 (5 bases). V was shortened by 6 bases and J by 3 bases, with 14 bases between the two germline ends. CDR3 size: 14 residues. From germline, CDR1 is MDHEN and CDR2 SYDVKM. The CDR3 here is CASRLTRDYYGYTF. CDR3 bases: TGTGCCAGCAGACTGACCAGGGACTACTATGGCTACACCTTC.

The V call is TRBV19, the J call TRBJ2-3; tentative D call: TRBD1 (5 bases). Germline V lookup: CDR1 LNHDA, CDR2 SQIVND (reference sequence). The CDR3 runs 14 residues. Deletions cut 6 bases from V and 0 bases from J, with 10 bases between. As DNA, the CDR3 is TGTGCCAGTAGGCGACAGACTAGCACAGATACGCAGTATTTT. This encodes CASRRQTSTDTQYF.

This clone was observed a handful of times. This chain connects TRBV20-1 to TRBJ1-2; tentatively, D is TRBD1 (5 bases). The CDR3 runs 11 residues. Germline CDR1 is DFQATT and CDR2 is SNEGSKA (reference sequence). CDR3 residues: CNPGVNYGYTF. The CDR3 DNA is TGCAATCCGGGGGTTAACTATGGCTACACCTTC.

CDR3 bases: TGCGCCAGCAGCCAAAGGACAGGGGGAGATTATGGCTACACCTTC. Translating it yields CASSQRTGGDYGYTF. The chain employs TRBV5-1 and TRBJ1-2; 10 bases match TRBD1. J gave up 5 bases and V 4 bases, and 8 bases lay outside the gene matches. The germline CDR1 and CDR2 sequences are SGHRS and YFSETQ. This CDR3 region has 15 residues.

This clone came up many times. In DNA, the CDR3 is TGCGCCAGCTCCTATTCGCGACAGGCCCATAATTCACCCCTCCACTTT. Translated, it gives CASSYSRQAHNSPLHF. V usage is TRBV4-1 and J usage is TRBJ1-6; D possibly corresponds to TRBD1 (6 bases). Trimming removed 8 bases at V and 5 bases at J, with 19 bases between. Germline CDR1 reads MGHRA; CDR2 reads YSYEKL. This CDR3 has 16 residues.

This chain connects TRBV28 to TRBJ1-1, with D tentatively TRBD1 (5 bases). The CDR3 is 18 residues long. Germline CDR1 MDHEN, CDR2 SYDVKM. V shed 7 bases and J shed 1 base, with 25 bases lying between them. CDR3 in amino acids: CASTAFSFKTVRNTEAFF. The CDR3 DNA reads as TGTGCCAGCACTGCCTTTTCCTTTAAGACAGTTAGGAACACTGAAGCTTTCTTT.

This clone was detected once. The rearrangement uses TRBV4-1 and TRBJ1-3; no definite D call. Per germline, CDR1 MGHRA and CDR2 YSYEKL. The germline V and J ends were trimmed by 1 base and 2 bases, with 3 bases remaining between them. This CDR3 is 13 amino acids long. The CDR3 bases are TGCGCCAGCAGCCAAGTAACTGGAAACACCATATATTTT. It codes for CASSQVTGNTIYF.

The chain uses TRBV10-3 and TRBJ2-5; D might be TRBD2 (6 bases). This CDR3 spans 15 amino acids. Germline loops: CDR1 ENHRY, CDR2 SYGVKD. V was clipped by 4 bases and J by 4 bases, with 16 bases between them. Written as DNA, the CDR3 is TGTGCCATCAGTGGCGGTGGAGGGAGTGGAGAGACCCAGTACTTC. Protein sequence: CAISGGGGSGETQYF.

The chain has TRBV4-1 and TRBJ2-5; 10 bases agree with TRBD1. The J segment lost 5 bases and the V segment lost 4 bases, leaving 7 bases of the junction unmatched. Germline V gene lookup returns CDR1 MGHRA and CDR2 YSYEKL. The CDR3 is made up of 15 amino acids. The CDR3 region is CASSLGTGVLETQYF. CDR3 nucleotide sequence: TGCGCCAGCAGCCTCGGGACAGGGGTACTTGAGACCCAGTACTTC.

This rearrangement joins TRBV6-5 to TRBJ1-1, with TRBD1 matching 7 bases. The CDR3 has 14 amino acids. The germline V gene encodes CDR1 MNHEY and CDR2 SVGAGI. Trimming cost V 8 bases and J 3 bases; bases outside gene matches: 9. The CDR3 loop is CASREGGGYTEAFF. The CDR3 DNA is TGTGCCAGCCGGGAGGGAGGGGGCTACACTGAAGCTTTCTTT.

This rearrangement joins TRBV5-8 to TRBJ2-1, with D possibly matching TRBD2 (6 bases). The germline CDR1 and CDR2 sequences are SGHTS and YDEGEE. Deletions cut 4 bases from V and 15 bases from J, with 14 bases between. The CDR3 extends over 11 amino acids. The CDR3 loop reads CASSNSPRGFF. DNA for the CDR3: TGTGCCAGCAGCAATAGCCCGCGGGGGTTCTTC.

The J gene is TRBJ2-1, the V gene TRBV13; D uncertain. The V and J ends lost 2 bases and 8 bases respectively, with 16 bases between them. The CDR3 contains 15 residues. Germline V gene data show CDR1 as PRHDT and CDR2 as FYEKMQ (reference sequence). The CDR3 DNA is TGTGCCAGCAGCTTATTGGCGAAATGGGCCGATGAGCAGTTCTTC. Its protein is CASSLLAKWADEQFF.